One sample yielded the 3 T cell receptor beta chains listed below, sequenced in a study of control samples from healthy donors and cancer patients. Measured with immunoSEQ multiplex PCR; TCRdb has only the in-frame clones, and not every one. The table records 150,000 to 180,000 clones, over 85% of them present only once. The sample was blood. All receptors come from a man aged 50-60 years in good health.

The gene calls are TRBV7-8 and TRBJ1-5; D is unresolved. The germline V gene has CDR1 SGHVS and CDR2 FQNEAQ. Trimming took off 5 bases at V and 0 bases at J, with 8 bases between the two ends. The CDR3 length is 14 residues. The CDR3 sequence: CASSEEVSNQPQHF. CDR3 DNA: TGTGCCAGCAGCGAGGAGGTTAGCAATCAGCCCCAGCATTTT. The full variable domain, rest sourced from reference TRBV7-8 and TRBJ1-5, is GAGVSQSPRYKVAKRGQDVALRCDPISGHVSLFWYQQALGQGPEFLTYFQNEAQLDKSGLPSDRFFAERPEGSVSTLKIQRTQQEDSAVYLCASSEEVSNQPQHFGDGTRLSIL.

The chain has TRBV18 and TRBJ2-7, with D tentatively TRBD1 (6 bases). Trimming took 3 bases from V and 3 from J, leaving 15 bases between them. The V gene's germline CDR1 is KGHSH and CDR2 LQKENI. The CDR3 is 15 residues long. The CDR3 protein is CASSPSQGQGYEQYF. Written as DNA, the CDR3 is TGTGCCAGCTCACCGTCCCAGGGGCAGGGCTACGAGCAGTACTTC. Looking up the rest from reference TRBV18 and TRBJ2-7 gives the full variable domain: NAGVMQNPRHLVRRRGQEARLRCSPMKGHSHVYWYRQLPEEGLKFMVYLQKENIIDESGMPKERFSAEFPKEGPSILRIQQVVRGDSAAYFCASSPSQGQGYEQYFGPGTRLTVT.

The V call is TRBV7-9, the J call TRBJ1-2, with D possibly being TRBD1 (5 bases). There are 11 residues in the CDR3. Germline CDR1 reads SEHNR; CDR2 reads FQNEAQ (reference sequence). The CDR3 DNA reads TGTGCGGCAGGGCTAAACTATGGCTACACCTTC. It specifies CAAGLNYGYTF. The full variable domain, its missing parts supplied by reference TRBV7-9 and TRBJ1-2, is DTGVSQNPRHKITKRGQNVTFRCDPISEHNRLYWYRQTLGQGPEFLTYFQNEAQLEKSRLLSDRFSAERPKGSFSTLEIQRTEQGDSAMYLCAAGLNYGYTFGSGTRLTVV.